This T cell receptor (beta chain) was sequenced during a study of T cell changes during pregnancy in multiple sclerosis. The junction had 5 bases not matched to a gene; V was cut back by 0 bases and J by 6 bases. The CDR3 extends over 15 amino acids. Germline V gene data show CDR1 as MNHNS and CDR2 as SASEGT. This clone appeared once. Other DNA sequences in the same sample also yield this CDR3. Clones were sequenced by immunoSEQ multiplex PCR, and TCRdb holds only the in-frame ones, with some missing. The sample yields under 50,000 clones, under 95% seen once. The rearrangement links TRBV6-1 to TRBJ2-7, with 10 positions matching TRBD2. This TCR was sampled from a female donor with multiple sclerosis, enrolled in a pregnancy study. The material sequenced was CD4+ T cells from peripheral blood mononuclear cells, taken in the third trimester of pregnancy. The CDR3 region has the DNA TGTGCCAGCAGTGAAGCTTTAGCGGGAGGTGGCGAGCAGTACTTC. It encodes CASSEALAGGGEQYF.